Listed below are T cell receptor beta chains from one sample, sequenced in a study of cytomegalovirus exposure and HLA in healthy donors. Only in-frame clones appear in the TCRdb table, and some are missing; sequencing was by immunoSEQ multiplex PCR. Found here are some 150,000 clones, roughly three quarters of them singletons; the top ten hold 1.1% to 1.5%. Sequencing was carried out using PBMCs. Receptors were obtained from a woman aged 40 to 50 in good health and CMV-seronegative. Both conserved end residues are part of each CDR3. The order of the fields is D gene, clone size, J gene, V gene, CDR3 DNA, CDR3 protein. A D gene is named only where the DNA matches it firmly. The size of a clone is reported for some rows only, either as once, few or many, or as a class for expanded clones.

>NA|once|TRBJ2-7|TRBV5-6
TGTGCCAGCAGCTCACTCGGGACTGACACCTACGAGCAGTACTTC
CASSSLGTDTYEQYF
>NA|NA|TRBJ2-2|TRBV30
TGTGCCTCCCACCTCGGGGTCTCAAATGCCGGGGAGCTGTTTTTT
CASHLGVSNAGELFF
>NA|NA|TRBJ2-5|TRBV13
TGTGCCAGCAGCTACCGGGACATCCAACAAGAGACCCAGTACTTC
CASSYRDIQQETQYF
>NA|NA|TRBJ2-1|TRBV5-6
TGTGCCAGCAGCTTGTCTACTAGGGAGCAGTTCTTC
CASSLSTREQFF
>TRBD1|NA|TRBJ1-2|TRBV29-1
TGCAGCGCCGACAAAAGGCAGGGGGCGGGCTACACCTTC
CSADKRQGAGYTF
>TRBD1|once|TRBJ2-5|TRBV7-9
TGTGCCAGCAGCTCACCGGACAGGGGGGAGACCCAGTACTTC
CASSSPDRGETQYF
>TRBD2|NA|TRBJ2-7|TRBV29-1
TGCAGCGTTAAAAGGGACGCTAGCGGGGGACTCGAGCAGTACTTC
CSVKRDASGGLEQYF
>TRBD1|NA|TRBJ1-2|TRBV6-5
TGTGCCAGCAGTACGACAGGGGGCGGGAACTATGGCTACACCTTC
CASSTTGGGNYGYTF
>NA|NA|TRBJ2-5|TRBV30
TGTGCCTGGAACCGGGGAGGACGGAAGACCCAGTACTTC
CAWNRGGRKTQYF
>NA|once|TRBJ2-7|TRBV27
TGTGCCAGCAGTTTCAAGACAGGCTCCTACGAGCAGTACTTC
CASSFKTGSYEQYF
>NA|few|TRBJ1-4|TRBV10-3
TGTGCCATCAAGGGTGAAAGGGAGGAAAAACTGTTTTTT
CAIKGEREEKLFF
>NA|NA|TRBJ2-3|TRBV5-1
TGCGCCAGCTCGAGAAATAATAGCGGTAAAGGGCCGATCGGCACAGATACGCAGTATTTT
CASSRNNSGKGPIGTDTQYF
>TRBD1|NA|TRBJ2-7|TRBV5-1
TGCGCCAGCAGCTTGGAAACAGGGGACTACGAGCAGTACTTC
CASSLETGDYEQYF
>NA|NA|TRBJ2-7|TRBV11-2
TGTGCCAGCAGCTTAGATCAAGGGGAATCCCCCTACGAGCAGTACTTC
CASSLDQGESPYEQYF
>NA|NA|TRBJ1-2|TRBV28
TGTGCCAGCATCCAGGCGGGGGTGGATTATGGCTACACCTTC
CASIQAGVDYGYTF
>TRBD1|NA|TRBJ2-7|TRBV6-6
TGTGCCCGCAGCCCACAGGACAGGACCTACGAGCAGTACTTC
CARSPQDRTYEQYF
>NA|many|TRBJ1-1|TRBV30
TGTGCCTCCCAAATCAGGACTGAAGCTTTCTTT
CASQIRTEAFF
>TRBD1|NA|TRBJ2-1|TRBV19
TGTGCCAGTAGTATGGGTGGCAGGGGGCGGGAGCAGTTCTTC
CASSMGGRGREQFF
>TRBD1|few|TRBJ1-2|TRBV5-8
TGTGCCAGCAGCCCGGGACAGGGGTGGTATGGCTACACCTTC
CASSPGQGWYGYTF
>NA|NA|TRBJ2-5|TRBV5-1
TGCGCCAGCAGCTTGGGTTGGGGCGGAGAGACCCAGTACTTC
CASSLGWGGETQYF
>NA|NA|TRBJ2-5|TRBV18
TGTGCCAGCTCACCTTCGTACCAAGAGACCCAGTACTTC
CASSPSYQETQYF
>NA|few|TRBJ1-2|TRBV7-9
TGTGCCAGCAGCTTAGCCGAATCGGGGGTCTCGTATGGCTACACCTTC
CASSLAESGVSYGYTF